A selection of T cell receptor beta chains follows, all from one sample in a study of cytotoxic CD8 clonotypes in ibrutinib-treated CLL. Measured with immunoSEQ multiplex PCR; TCRdb has only the in-frame clones, and not every one. Among about 200,000 clones listed, about 75% were seen once. Here the sequenced sample was PBMCs, taken after 12 months of ibrutinib treatment. The receptors stem from a human donor with chronic lymphocytic leukemia. Each CDR3 is given with its conserved first and last residue. A D gene is named only where the DNA matches it firmly. Clone size appears in some rows only: once, few, many, or a class for an expanded clone.

TRBJ2-1 TRBD1 . TRBV29-1 TGCAGCGCAGCAGGGGGAGCGTCCTACAATGAGCAGTTCTTC CSAAGGASYNEQFF
TRBJ1-6 TRBD1 few TRBV5-1 TGCGCCAGCAGCAGAGGGGACAGCAGGAATAATTCACCCCTCCACTTT CASSRGDSRNNSPLHF
TRBJ2-3 TRBD1 few TRBV7-2 TGTGCCAGCAACAGGGGACCAGATACGCAGTATTTT CASNRGPDTQYF
TRBJ1-3 . . TRBV15 TGTGCCACCAGCAGGGATTGGTCGGTGGACTCTGGAAACACCATATATTTT CATSRDWSVDSGNTIYF
TRBJ2-7 . . TRBV27 TGTGCCAGCAGTTTATCGTCGGGCTACGAGCAGTACTTC CASSLSSGYEQYF
TRBJ1-4 . . TRBV9 TGTGCCAGCAGCGTACTACAGGGATCTAATGAAAAACTGTTTTTT CASSVLQGSNEKLFF
TRBJ1-2 . few TRBV9 TGTGCCAGCAGCCCGACCGAGAACTATGGCTACACCTTC CASSPTENYGYTF
TRBJ2-2 TRBD1 few TRBV2 TGTGCCAGCAGTGTAGGACAGGGTAGTCACACCGGGGAGCTGTTTTTT CASSVGQGSHTGELFF
TRBJ2-3 . . TRBV5-1 TGCGCCAGCAGAGGATTTGGAGGTAGCACAGATACGCAGTATTTT CASRGFGGSTDTQYF
TRBJ2-5 TRBD2 few TRBV15 TGTGCCACCAGCAGAGATCCCCCAGCGAAGCGGGGGGGTAGTGAGACCCAGTACTTC CATSRDPPAKRGGSETQYF
TRBJ1-2 . . TRBV7-9 TGTGCCAGCAGCTTCAGGACACCAGGTGGAGGTGGCTACACCTTC CASSFRTPGGGGYTF
TRBJ1-4 . . TRBV18 TGTGCCAGCTCACCTCTTACAGGTTCGAATGAAAAACTGTTTTTT CASSPLTGSNEKLFF
TRBJ2-7 . . TRBV6-1 TGTGCCAGCAGTGAGAACCGGAACTACGAGCAGTACTTC CASSENRNYEQYF
TRBJ2-2 . . TRBV27 TGTGCCAGCAGGCCGACTAGTTTTCAGAGCGGGGAGCTGTTTTTT CASRPTSFQSGELFF
TRBJ2-6 TRBD2 . TRBV4-2 TGTGCCAGCAGCCAGTCGGCTAGCGGGAGTTGGGCCAACGTCCTGACTTTC CASSQSASGSWANVLTF
TRBJ1-3 TRBD1 . TRBV28 TGTGCCAGCAGTTTTGCTGGGACAGGGGGGGCAAACACCATATATTTT CASSFAGTGGANTIYF
TRBJ1-1 . . TRBV10-2 TGCGCCAGCAGTGATTGGTATGCGGGGCTTTATGCTTTCTTT CASSDWYAGLYAFF
TRBJ2-3 TRBD2 . TRBV5-1 TGCGCCAGCAGCTTGGGAGCGGGCGGCGGGAGGTCTTCAGATACGCAGTATTTT CASSLGAGGGRSSDTQYF
TRBJ1-2 TRBD1 . TRBV6-5 TGTGCCAGCAGTGGGGGGACAGCCCTCTATGGCTACACCTTC CASSGGTALYGYTF
TRBJ2-2 . . TRBV5-1 TGCGCCAGCAGCTCCGAGGGATACACCGGGGAGCTGTTTTTT CASSSEGYTGELFF
TRBJ1-6 . . TRBV7-9 TGTGCCAGCAGCCAAACAGATGATTATAATTCACCCCTCCACTTT CASSQTDDYNSPLHF
TRBJ1-2 . . TRBV4-3 TGCGCCAGCAGCCAGCAGGAGGACTATGGCTACACCTTC CASSQQEDYGYTF
TRBJ2-1 . . TRBV5-4 TGTGCCAGCAGCTTGGCCTACAGAGGAAGCAATGAGCAGTTCTTC CASSLAYRGSNEQFF
TRBJ1-2 . . TRBV5-6 TGTGCCAGCAGCTTGGATCGGGGGAACGATAACTATGGCTACACCTTC CASSLDRGNDNYGYTF
TRBJ2-1 . medium-sized TRBV27 TGTGCCAGCAGTTTAGGAGAGTTCGGTGAGCAGTTCTTC CASSLGEFGEQFF
TRBJ1-6 . . TRBV9 TGTGCCAGCAGCTCCCTGGTCCAGGGTAATTCACCCCTCCACTTT CASSSLVQGNSPLHF
TRBJ2-3 TRBD2 . TRBV30 TGTGCCTGGAGTGTCGGCGGGGGGGCAGATACGCAGTATTTT CAWSVGGGADTQYF
TRBJ2-7 . . TRBV6-4 TGTGCCAGCAGTGCGGAAGGGGGGCACGAGCAGTACTTC CASSAEGGHEQYF
TRBJ1-5 . . TRBV5-6 TGTGCCAGCAGCTGGATGAATCAGCCCCAGCATTTT CASSWMNQPQHF
TRBJ1-2 . . TRBV4-2 TGTGCCAGCAGCCAAGATAGACAGGCGGCTGGCTACACCTTC CASSQDRQAAGYTF
TRBJ2-7 TRBD1 . TRBV2 TGTGCCAGCAGTGACCCGGACAGGGGTTACGAGCAGTACTTC CASSDPDRGYEQYF
TRBJ1-5 . . TRBV10-1 TGCGCCAGCAGTGAGTTCCCAGACCAGAGGCCCCAGCATTTT CASSEFPDQRPQHF
TRBJ2-7 . . TRBV28 TGTGCCAGCAGTCCGATAGGGGGGGCTAGATACGAGCAGTACTTC CASSPIGGARYEQYF
TRBJ2-7 . . TRBV30 TGTGCCTGGAGTATGACGTACTACGAGCAGTACTTC CAWSMTYYEQYF
TRBJ1-5 . . TRBV6-6 TGTGCCAGCAGGCCACCCGGCAATCAGCCCCAGCATTTT CASRPPGNQPQHF
TRBJ2-3 . . TRBV7-3 TGTGCCAGCAGCTTGGAACCTCGGTGGATGGGAACAGATACGCAGTATTTT CASSLEPRWMGTDTQYF
TRBJ2-3 . . TRBV9 TGTGCCAGCAGCTCAGGGGGGGTACGCGATACGCAGTATTTT CASSSGGVRDTQYF